A single sample is the source of the 30 T cell receptor beta chains below, sequenced in a study of siplizumab effects on memory and regulatory T cells. Generated by immunoSEQ multiplex PCR, the TCRdb table keeps only in-frame clones and is missing some. Of approximately 98,000 clones listed, around 94% were seen once; the top ten hold around 1.4%. Sequenced material: non-Treg CD4+ T cells sorted from blood. The source of these receptors is a human donor in good health.

The V call is TRBV7-9, the J call TRBJ1-5; D is ambiguous. The CDR3 has 15 amino acids. From germline, CDR1 is SEHNR and CDR2 FQNEAQ (reference sequence). Deletions cut 1 base from V and 0 bases from J, with 7 bases between. The CDR3 is CASSLDLNSNQPQHF. As DNA, the CDR3 is TGTGCCAGCAGCTTAGATCTGAATAGCAATCAGCCCCAGCATTTT.

The rearrangement joins TRBV29-1 to TRBJ2-1; D unresolved. The CDR3 loop spans 10 amino acids. The germline V gene encodes CDR1 SQVTM and CDR2 ANQGSEA. V shed 4 bases and J shed 9 bases, with 7 bases lying between them. CDR3 DNA sequence: TGCAGCGTTGCTCTGTTTGAGCAGTTCTTC. It is translated as CSVALFEQFF.

This chain connects TRBV5-1 to TRBJ2-2; the D is unclear. The germline V and J ends were trimmed by 0 bases and 4 bases, with 4 bases remaining between them. The CDR3 is 13 amino acids. Germline CDR1 is SGHRS and CDR2 is YFSETQ. The CDR3 reads CASSLGGTGELFF. Written as DNA, the CDR3 is TGCGCCAGCAGCTTGGGCGGCACCGGGGAGCTGTTTTTT.

This clone came up once. This chain connects TRBV30 to TRBJ1-2, with TRBD1 matching over 9 bases. The germline V gene has CDR1 GTSNPN and CDR2 SVGIG (reference sequence). CDR3 size: 14 residues. With 4 bases clipped from V and 7 bases from J, the junction kept 10 bases outside the gene matches. The CDR3 region is CAWKSVGTGSGYTF. The CDR3 nucleotides are TGTGCCTGGAAATCTGTAGGGACAGGGAGTGGCTACACCTTC.

The V call is TRBV9, the J call TRBJ2-3, with 7 bases matching TRBD1. V lost 4 bases, J lost 1 base, and 6 bases stayed unmatched. The CDR3 totals 15 residues. Germline V gene sequence: CDR1 SGDLS, CDR2 YYNGEE. CDR3: CASSSQGVGTDTQYF. In DNA form, the CDR3 reads TGTGCCAGCAGCTCCCAGGGGGTTGGCACAGATACGCAGTATTTT.

V and J are TRBV11-2 and TRBJ2-5; D call uncertain. This CDR3 region has 12 residues. The V end lost 2 bases, the J end lost 1 base, and 2 bases lay between the germline ends. Germline-derived CDR1 and CDR2 are SGHAT and FQNNGV. CDR3 in DNA: TGTGCCAGCAGCTTACTCCAAGAGACCCAGTACTTC. Translating gives CASSLLQETQYF.

In this sample, this clone turned up once. This chain links TRBV28 with TRBJ2-1; 8 nucleotides agree with TRBD2. The CDR3 is 13 amino acids. The V gene end was trimmed by 6 bases and the J gene end by 7 bases; junction bases not matched to a gene: 5. Germline lookup yields CDR1 MDHEN and CDR2 SYDVKM. CDR3 sequence reads: CASRWGLVNEQFF. In DNA, the CDR3 is TGTGCCAGCAGATGGGGACTAGTGAATGAGCAGTTCTTC.

The CDR3, as DNA: TGTGCCAGCAGTGTACAGGGGGCTTCCTATCAGCCCCAGCATTTT. It translates to CASSVQGASYQPQHF. This chain links TRBV6-6 with TRBJ1-5, with 9 bases fitting TRBD1. The J segment lost 5 bases and the V segment lost 5 bases, leaving 7 bases of the junction unmatched. Germline V lookup: CDR1 MNHNY, CDR2 SVGAGI (reference sequence). CDR3 length: 15 residues.

J is TRBJ2-1 and V is TRBV18, with 7 bases that match TRBD1. The length of the CDR3 is 13 residues. Germline V gives CDR1 KGHSH, CDR2 LQKENI. The V segment lost 3 bases and the J segment 10 bases; nucleotides outside the gene matches: 6. This chain's CDR3 is CASSPYRGNEQFF. The CDR3 region has the DNA TGTGCCAGCTCACCTTACAGGGGAAACGAGCAGTTCTTC.

The rearrangement joins TRBV19 to TRBJ2-4, with 8 bases matching TRBD1. The CDR3 extends over 17 amino acids. Germline lookup yields CDR1 LNHDA and CDR2 SQIVND (reference sequence). Trimming removed 2 bases from V and 7 bases from J; junction bases left unmatched: 13. The CDR3: CASSILAGQVRPNIQYF. DNA of the CDR3: TGTGCCAGTAGTATATTGGCGGGACAGGTCCGACCGAACATTCAGTACTTC.

The chain combines TRBV30 with TRBJ2-3; tentative D call: TRBD2 (6 bases). CDR3 length equals 15 residues. CDR1 GTSNPN and CDR2 SVGIG come from the germline V gene (reference sequence). Trimming removed 0 bases from V and 5 bases from J, with 15 bases in between. The CDR3 loop reads CAWSVRIGRGDTQYF. The CDR3 DNA is TGTGCCTGGAGTGTACGGATCGGGAGAGGAGATACGCAGTATTTT.

The chain is built from TRBV30 and TRBJ1-1, with 8 bases aligning to TRBD1. CDR1 and CDR2 (germline): GTSNPN, SVGIG (reference sequence). Trimming cost V 3 bases and J 6 bases; bases outside gene matches: 9. There are 14 residues in the CDR3. CDR3 in amino acids: CAWSPAQGASEAFF. The CDR3 DNA follows: TGTGCCTGGAGCCCTGCCCAGGGGGCCTCTGAAGCTTTCTTT.

The genes are TRBV5-4 and TRBJ2-7; TRBD1 is a possible D gene (6 bases). Per germline, CDR1 SGHNT and CDR2 YYREEE (reference sequence). CDR3 length: 12 residues. V was shortened by 4 bases and J by 2 bases, with 7 bases between the two germline ends. CDR3 nucleotides: TGTGCCAGCAGCCGGGACACCTACGAGCAGTACTTC. Translated: CASSRDTYEQYF. The whole variable domain, filled in from reference TRBV5-4 and TRBJ2-7, reads ETGVTQSPTHLIKTRGQQVTLRCSSQSGHNTVSWYQQALGQGPQFIFQYYREEENGRGNFPPRFSGLQFPNYSSELNVNALELDDSALYLCASSRDTYEQYFGPGTRLTVT.

The chain carries TRBV10-3 and TRBJ1-4; 8 bases are a match to TRBD1. Germline values: CDR1 ENHRY, CDR2 SYGVKD. V shed 9 bases, J shed 7 bases, and the junction held 7 bases outside the gene matches. CDR3 length equals 13 residues. The CDR3: CAIKGTGGEKLFF. CDR3 nucleotides: TGTGCCATAAAAGGGACAGGCGGTGAAAAACTGTTTTTT.

The rearrangement joins TRBV4-1 to TRBJ2-1; no clear D gene. The CDR3 extends over 16 amino acids. Between the trimmed V and J ends, which lost 0 bases and 0 bases, there was a span of 9 bases. The germline CDR1 and CDR2 sequences are MGHRA and YSYEKL. In DNA form, the CDR3 reads TGCGCCAGCAGCCAAGATCCCGCGCGCTCCTACAATGAGCAGTTCTTC. Encoded protein: CASSQDPARSYNEQFF.

CDR3 nucleotide sequence: TGTGCCAGCAGCTTTACCCAGGGACAAGAGACCCAGTACTTC. It yields the protein CASSFTQGQETQYF. J is TRBJ2-5 and V is TRBV7-9; TRBD1 is a possible D gene (5 bases). The CDR3 spans 14 residues. With 3 bases removed from V and 2 bases from J, the gap between germline ends came to 10 bases. Germline V gene sequence: CDR1 SEHNR, CDR2 FQNEAQ (reference sequence). The whole variable domain, remainder taken from reference TRBV7-9 and TRBJ2-5, is DTGVSQNPRHKITKRGQNVTFRCDPISEHNRLYWYRQTLGQGPEFLTYFQNEAQLEKSRLLSDRFSAERPKGSFSTLEIQRTEQGDSAMYLCASSFTQGQETQYFGPGTRLLVL.

This chain connects TRBV11-2 to TRBJ2-5; D is unresolved. The germline V and J ends were trimmed by 3 bases and 5 bases, with 16 bases remaining between them. This CDR3 is built from 15 residues. Germline values: CDR1 SGHAT, CDR2 FQNNGV. CDR3 DNA sequence: TGTGCCAGCAGCTTCAGTCCCCCCCCAACGGAGACCCAGTACTTC. Protein sequence: CASSFSPPPTETQYF.

CDR3 protein: CASSETGNVPIYEQYF. The CDR3 DNA sequence: TGTGCCAGCAGTGAGACCGGGAACGTGCCCATTTACGAGCAGTACTTC. V is TRBV25-1 and J is TRBJ2-7; D might be TRBD2 (5 bases). The CDR3 is 16 residues long. Germline assignment: CDR1 MGHDK and CDR2 SYGVNS. Trimming left V 3 bases short and J 4 bases short, with 19 bases between.

The chain couples TRBV19 to TRBJ2-2, with TRBD1 identical over 8 bases. Trimming removed 1 base from V and 5 bases from J; junction bases left unmatched: 6. CDR1 LNHDA and CDR2 SQIVND come from the germline V gene (reference sequence). The CDR3 spans 16 residues. The CDR3 nucleotides are TGTGCCAGTAGTATAGGCAGGCAGGGGGCGACCGGGGAGCTGTTTTTT. Its protein is CASSIGRQGATGELFF. Filled out from reference TRBV19 and TRBJ2-2, the complete variable domain reads DGGITQSPKYLFRKEGQNVTLSCEQNLNHDAMYWYRQDPGQGLRLIYYSQIVNDFQKGDIAEGYSVSREKKESFPLTVTSAQKNPTAFYLCASSIGRQGATGELFFGEGSRLTVL.

The chain combines TRBV5-1 with TRBJ2-3; the D is unclear. The CDR3 loop spans 14 amino acids. Germline CDR1 and CDR2: SGHRS and YFSETQ. V lost 5 bases and J 4 bases, leaving 14 bases between the germline ends. CDR3 sequence (DNA): TGCGCCAGCAGTACTAACTCCATCGCAGATACGCAGTATTTT. Its protein is CASSTNSIADTQYF.

The CDR3 DNA is TGTGCCAGCAGCTTATTCAGTTCCAGCAATCAGCCCCAGCATTTT. This encodes CASSLFSSSNQPQHF. The V gene is TRBV7-8, the J gene TRBJ1-5; D not resolved. Germline CDR1 SGHVS, CDR2 FQNEAQ. V dropped 2 bases and J dropped 1 base, with 9 bases sitting between them. CDR3 length: 15 amino acids.

This rearrangement joins TRBV18 to TRBJ2-3; a possible D gene is TRBD1 (6 bases). Germline assignment: CDR1 KGHSH and CDR2 LQKENI. The V end lost 3 bases, the J end lost 1 base, and 11 bases lay between the germline ends. This CDR3 is built from 15 residues. The CDR3 protein is CASSPRDIGTDTQYF. The CDR3 nucleotides are TGTGCCAGCTCACCCCGGGACATTGGCACAGATACGCAGTATTTT.

The rearrangement joins TRBV7-9 to TRBJ2-2; D not resolved. Trimming cost V 3 bases and J 2 bases, with 10 bases left between them. From germline, CDR1 is SEHNR and CDR2 FQNEAQ (reference sequence). The CDR3 totals 15 residues. This CDR3 is CASSFPGLNTGELFF. CDR3 coding DNA: TGTGCCAGCAGCTTCCCCGGGCTCAACACCGGGGAGCTGTTTTTT. The full variable domain, rest sourced from reference TRBV7-9 and TRBJ2-2, is DTGVSQNPRHKITKRGQNVTFRCDPISEHNRLYWYRQTLGQGPEFLTYFQNEAQLEKSRLLSDRFSAERPKGSFSTLEIQRTEQGDSAMYLCASSFPGLNTGELFFGEGSRLTVL.

The chain has TRBV5-1 and TRBJ2-7, with 12 bases aligning to TRBD2. The germline V gene has CDR1 SGHRS and CDR2 YFSETQ. CDR3 length: 18 residues. The V segment lost 1 base and the J segment 5 bases; nucleotides outside the gene matches: 13. This chain's CDR3 is CASSLSGLAGPQTHEQYF. The CDR3, as DNA: TGCGCCAGCAGCTTGTCCGGACTAGCGGGACCTCAGACCCACGAGCAGTACTTC.

This clone was observed a single time. The chain has TRBV5-1 and TRBJ1-1, with unresolved D. From germline, CDR1 is SGHRS and CDR2 YFSETQ. The V and J ends lost 0 bases and 2 bases respectively, with 5 bases between them. The CDR3 consists of 13 residues. CDR3 loop: CASSLGRNTEAFF. CDR3 nucleotides: TGCGCCAGCAGCTTGGGGAGAAACACTGAAGCTTTCTTT.

This clone was observed a handful of times. This rearrangement joins TRBV30 to TRBJ1-5; TRBD1 matches 7 bases. This CDR3 comprises 13 residues. Trimming at V came to 2 bases and at J to 4 bases, leaving 2 bases not matched to a gene. Germline CDR1 is GTSNPN and CDR2 is SVGIG (reference sequence). CDR3 protein: CAWSTGVNQPQHF. The CDR3 DNA follows: TGTGCCTGGAGTACAGGGGTTAATCAGCCCCAGCATTTT.

The rearrangement links TRBV5-5 to TRBJ2-2; tentatively, D is TRBD2 (7 bases). Germline V gives CDR1 SGHKS, CDR2 YYEKEE (reference sequence). Deletions cut 4 bases from V and 5 bases from J, with 15 bases between. The CDR3 totals 15 residues. This CDR3 is CASSQGGGGTGELFF. As DNA, the CDR3 is TGTGCCAGCAGCCAGGGAGGGGGAGGAACCGGGGAGCTGTTTTTT.

The chain has TRBV9 and TRBJ2-7; 13 nucleotides match TRBD2. The trim removed 2 bases at V and 4 bases at J, leaving 3 bases unmatched. Germline V gene sequence: CDR1 SGDLS, CDR2 YYNGEE. CDR3 size: 15 residues. The CDR3 reads CASSVGLAGPYEQYF. CDR3 DNA: TGTGCCAGCAGCGTGGGACTAGCGGGGCCTTACGAGCAGTACTTC.

CDR3 protein: CASSPALLAGDYNEQFF. DNA of the CDR3: TGTGCCAGCAGCCCAGCCTTACTAGCGGGGGACTACAATGAGCAGTTCTTC. V and J are TRBV5-4 and TRBJ2-1, with 11 bases matching TRBD2. The CDR3 consists of 17 residues. J gave up 3 bases and V 4 bases, and 9 bases lay outside the gene matches. Germline lookup yields CDR1 SGHNT and CDR2 YYREEE (reference sequence).

The CDR3 coding sequence is TGTGCCAGCAGTGAAGAGCGGGGGTCACCTTCTGGGGCCAACGTCCTGACTTTC. Encoded protein: CASSEERGSPSGANVLTF. V is TRBV2 and J is TRBJ2-6; 8 nucleotides agree with TRBD2. Germline V CDR1 and CDR2: SNHLY, FYNNEI. This CDR3 is built from 18 residues. Losses at the gene ends were 1 base for V and 1 base for J; bases not matched to a gene: 6.